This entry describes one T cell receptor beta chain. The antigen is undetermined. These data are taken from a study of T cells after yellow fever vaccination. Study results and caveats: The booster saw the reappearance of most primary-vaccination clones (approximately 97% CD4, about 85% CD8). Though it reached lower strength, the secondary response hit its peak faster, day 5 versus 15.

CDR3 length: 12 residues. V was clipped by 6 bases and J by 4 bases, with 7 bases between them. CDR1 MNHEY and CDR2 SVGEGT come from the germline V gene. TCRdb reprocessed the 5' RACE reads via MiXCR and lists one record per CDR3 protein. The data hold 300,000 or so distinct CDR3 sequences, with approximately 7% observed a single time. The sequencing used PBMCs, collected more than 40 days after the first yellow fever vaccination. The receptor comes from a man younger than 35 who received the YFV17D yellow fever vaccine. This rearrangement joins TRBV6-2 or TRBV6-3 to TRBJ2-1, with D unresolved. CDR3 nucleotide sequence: TGTGCCAGCAGACACAATTACAATGAGCAGTTCTTC. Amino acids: CASRHNYNEQFF.